A single T cell receptor beta chain is shown here with its context. This sample is part of a study of shared T cell receptors in the human thymus. V gave up 0 bases and J gave up 6 bases; unmatched junction bases: 12. This CDR3 has 17 residues. Germline CDR1 reads SGDLS; CDR2 reads YYNGEE. Measured with immunoSEQ multiplex PCR; TCRdb has only the in-frame clones, and not every one. The data contain a few hundred thousand clones, roughly 94% of them seen just once; the ten biggest clones take up 0.015% to 0.02%. Sample: thymocytes. This sequence originates from a human donor. The chain combines TRBV9 with TRBJ2-3, with 8 positions matching TRBD2. DNA of the CDR3: TGTGCCAGCAGCGTAGATGGACCGGGAGGGAAGTGGGATACGCAGTATTTT. Translation: CASSVDGPGGKWDTQYF.